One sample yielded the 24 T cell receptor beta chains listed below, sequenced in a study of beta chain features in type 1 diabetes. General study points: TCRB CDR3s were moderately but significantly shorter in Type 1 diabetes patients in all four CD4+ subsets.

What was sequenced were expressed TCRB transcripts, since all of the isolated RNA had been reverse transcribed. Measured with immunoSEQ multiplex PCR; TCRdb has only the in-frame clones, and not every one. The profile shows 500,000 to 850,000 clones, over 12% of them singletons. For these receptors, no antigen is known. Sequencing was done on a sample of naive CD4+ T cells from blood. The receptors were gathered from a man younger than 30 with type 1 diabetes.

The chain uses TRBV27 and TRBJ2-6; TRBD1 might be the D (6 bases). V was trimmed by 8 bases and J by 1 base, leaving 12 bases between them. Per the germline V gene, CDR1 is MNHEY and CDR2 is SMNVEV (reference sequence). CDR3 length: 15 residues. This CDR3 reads CASGQPRSGANVLTF. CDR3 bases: TGTGCCAGCGGACAGCCCAGGTCTGGGGCCAACGTCCTGACTTTC. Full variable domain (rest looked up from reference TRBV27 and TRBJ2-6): EAQVTQNPRYLITVTGKKLTVTCSQNMNHEYMSWYRQDPGLGLRQIYYSMNVEVTDKGDVPEGYKVSRKEKRNFPLILESPSPNQTSLYFCASGQPRSGANVLTFGAGSRLTVL.

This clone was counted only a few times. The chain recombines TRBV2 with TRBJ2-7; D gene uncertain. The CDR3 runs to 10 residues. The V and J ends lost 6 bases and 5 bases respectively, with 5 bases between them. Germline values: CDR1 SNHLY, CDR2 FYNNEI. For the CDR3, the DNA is TGTGCCAGCAGGCAGGACGAGCAGTACTTC. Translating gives CASRQDEQYF.

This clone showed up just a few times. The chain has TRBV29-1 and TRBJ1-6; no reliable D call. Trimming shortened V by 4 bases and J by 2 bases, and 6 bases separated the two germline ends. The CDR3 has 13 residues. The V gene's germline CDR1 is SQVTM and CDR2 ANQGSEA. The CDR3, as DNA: TGCAGCGTTGCCTCTACCTATAATTCACCCCTCCACTTT. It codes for CSVASTYNSPLHF.

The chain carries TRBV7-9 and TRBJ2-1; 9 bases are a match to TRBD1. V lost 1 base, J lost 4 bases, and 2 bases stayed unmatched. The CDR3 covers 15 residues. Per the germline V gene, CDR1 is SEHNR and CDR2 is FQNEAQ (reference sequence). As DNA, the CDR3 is TGTGCCAGCAGCTTAGTCGGACAGGGGTACAATGAGCAGTTCTTC. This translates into CASSLVGQGYNEQFF. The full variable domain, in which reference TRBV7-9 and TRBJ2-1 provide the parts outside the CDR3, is DTGVSQNPRHKITKRGQNVTFRCDPISEHNRLYWYRQTLGQGPEFLTYFQNEAQLEKSRLLSDRFSAERPKGSFSTLEIQRTEQGDSAMYLCASSLVGQGYNEQFFGPGTRLTVL.

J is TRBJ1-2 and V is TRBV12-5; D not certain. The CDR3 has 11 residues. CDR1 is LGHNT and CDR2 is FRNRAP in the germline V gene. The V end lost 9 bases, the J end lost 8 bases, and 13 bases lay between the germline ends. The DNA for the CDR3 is TGTGCTAGATCCCATACGGGGGGCTACACCTTC. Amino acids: CARSHTGGYTF.

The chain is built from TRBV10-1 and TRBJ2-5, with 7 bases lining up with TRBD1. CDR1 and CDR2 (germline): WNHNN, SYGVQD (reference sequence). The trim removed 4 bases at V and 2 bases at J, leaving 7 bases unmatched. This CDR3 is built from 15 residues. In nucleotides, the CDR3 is TGCGCCAGCAGTGGAGGGGGCGAGGGGCAAGAGACCCAGTACTTC. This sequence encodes CASSGGGEGQETQYF.

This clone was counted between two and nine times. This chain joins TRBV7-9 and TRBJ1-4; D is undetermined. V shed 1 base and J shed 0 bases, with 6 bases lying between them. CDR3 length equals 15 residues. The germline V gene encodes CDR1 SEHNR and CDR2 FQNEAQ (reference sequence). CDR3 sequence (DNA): TGTGCCAGCAGCTTAGGCACAGCAACTAATGAAAAACTGTTTTTT. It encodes CASSLGTATNEKLFF.

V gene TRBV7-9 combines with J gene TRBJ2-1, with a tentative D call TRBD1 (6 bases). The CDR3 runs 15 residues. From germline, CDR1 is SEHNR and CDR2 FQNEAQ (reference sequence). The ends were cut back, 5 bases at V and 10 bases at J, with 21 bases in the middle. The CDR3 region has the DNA TGTGCCAGCAGCGATTTTACCGGGACAATAAGGGAGCAGTTCTTC. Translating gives CASSDFTGTIREQFF.

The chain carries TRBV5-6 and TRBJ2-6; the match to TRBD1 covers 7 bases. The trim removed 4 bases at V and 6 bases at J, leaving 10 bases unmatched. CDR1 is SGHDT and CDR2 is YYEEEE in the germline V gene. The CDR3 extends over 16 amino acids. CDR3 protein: CASSPADRIQANVLTF. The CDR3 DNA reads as TGTGCCAGCAGCCCAGCGGACAGGATACAGGCCAACGTCCTGACTTTC.

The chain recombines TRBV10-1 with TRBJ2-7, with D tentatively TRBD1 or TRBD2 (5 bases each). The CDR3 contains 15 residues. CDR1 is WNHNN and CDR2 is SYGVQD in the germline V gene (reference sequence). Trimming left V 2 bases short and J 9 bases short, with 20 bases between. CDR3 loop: CASSEPGLSHFSQYF. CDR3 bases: TGCGCCAGCAGTGAGCCGGGGCTTTCCCATTTCTCGCAGTACTTC.

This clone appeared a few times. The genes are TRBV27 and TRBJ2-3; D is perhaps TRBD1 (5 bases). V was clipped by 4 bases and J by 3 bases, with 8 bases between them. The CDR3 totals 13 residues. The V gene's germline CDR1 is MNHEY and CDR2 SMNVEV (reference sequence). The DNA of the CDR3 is TGTGCCAGCAGTTACAGACAGACAGATACGCAGTATTTT. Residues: CASSYRQTDTQYF.

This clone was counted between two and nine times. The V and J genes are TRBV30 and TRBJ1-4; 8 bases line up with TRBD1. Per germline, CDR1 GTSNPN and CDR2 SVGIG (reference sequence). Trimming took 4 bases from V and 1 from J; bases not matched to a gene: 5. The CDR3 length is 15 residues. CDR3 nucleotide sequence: TGTGCCTGGACAAAAGGACAGGGAACTAATGAAAAACTGTTTTTT. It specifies CAWTKGQGTNEKLFF.

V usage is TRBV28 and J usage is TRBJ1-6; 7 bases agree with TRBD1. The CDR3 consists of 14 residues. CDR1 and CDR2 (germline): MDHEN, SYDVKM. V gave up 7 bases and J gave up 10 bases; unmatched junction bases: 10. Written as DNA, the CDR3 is TGTGCCAGCACTCTGGGACAGCTAGCCTCACCCCTCCACTTT. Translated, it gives CASTLGQLASPLHF.

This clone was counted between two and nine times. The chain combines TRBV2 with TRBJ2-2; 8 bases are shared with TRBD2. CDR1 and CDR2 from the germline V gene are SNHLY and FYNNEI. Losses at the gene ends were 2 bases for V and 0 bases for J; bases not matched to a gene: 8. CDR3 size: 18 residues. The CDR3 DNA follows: TGTGCCAGCAGTGAACTAGAACCGGGACTAGCGAACACCGGGGAGCTGTTTTTT. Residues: CASSELEPGLANTGELFF.

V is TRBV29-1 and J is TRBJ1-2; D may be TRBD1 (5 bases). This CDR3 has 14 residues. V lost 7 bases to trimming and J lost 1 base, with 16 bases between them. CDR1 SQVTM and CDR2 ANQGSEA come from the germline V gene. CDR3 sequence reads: CSANRDGNNYGYTF. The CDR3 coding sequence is TGCAGCGCAAATCGGGACGGGAATAACTATGGCTACACCTTC.

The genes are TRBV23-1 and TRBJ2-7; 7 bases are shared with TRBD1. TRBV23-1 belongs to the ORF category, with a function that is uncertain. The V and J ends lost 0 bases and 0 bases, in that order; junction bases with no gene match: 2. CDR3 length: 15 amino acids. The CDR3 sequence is CASSQSGQSSYEQYF. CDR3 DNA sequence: TGCGCCAGCAGTCAATCGGGACAGTCCTCCTACGAGCAGTACTTC.

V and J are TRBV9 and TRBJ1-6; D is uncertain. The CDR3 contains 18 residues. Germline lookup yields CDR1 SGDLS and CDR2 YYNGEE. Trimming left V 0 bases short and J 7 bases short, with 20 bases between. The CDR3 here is CASSVDPGGRLRNSPLHF. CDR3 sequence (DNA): TGTGCCAGCAGCGTAGATCCGGGAGGGAGGTTGAGAAATTCACCCCTCCACTTT.

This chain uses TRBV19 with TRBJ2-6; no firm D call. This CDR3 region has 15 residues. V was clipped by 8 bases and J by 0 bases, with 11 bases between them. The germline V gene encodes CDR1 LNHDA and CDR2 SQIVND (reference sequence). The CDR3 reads CASGSGFSGANVLTF. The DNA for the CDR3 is TGTGCCAGTGGGTCCGGGTTCTCTGGGGCCAACGTCCTGACTTTC.

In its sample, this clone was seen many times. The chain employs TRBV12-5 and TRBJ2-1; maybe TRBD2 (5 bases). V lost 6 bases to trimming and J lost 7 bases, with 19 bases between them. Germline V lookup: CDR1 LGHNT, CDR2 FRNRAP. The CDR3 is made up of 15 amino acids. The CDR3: CASGSQRGAWNEQFF. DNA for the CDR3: TGTGCTAGTGGGTCCCAACGGGGTGCCTGGAATGAGCAGTTCTTC.

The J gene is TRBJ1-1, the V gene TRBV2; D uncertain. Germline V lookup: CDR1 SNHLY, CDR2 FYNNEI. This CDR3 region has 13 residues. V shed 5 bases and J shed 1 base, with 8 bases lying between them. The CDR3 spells CASSSRGNTEAFF. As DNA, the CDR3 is TGTGCCAGCAGTTCTCGGGGGAACACTGAAGCTTTCTTT.

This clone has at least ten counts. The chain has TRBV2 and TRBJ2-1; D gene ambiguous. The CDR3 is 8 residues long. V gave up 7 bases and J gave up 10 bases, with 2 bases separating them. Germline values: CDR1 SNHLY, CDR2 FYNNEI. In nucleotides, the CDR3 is TGTGCCAGCAAAGAGCAGTTCTTC. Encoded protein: CASKEQFF.

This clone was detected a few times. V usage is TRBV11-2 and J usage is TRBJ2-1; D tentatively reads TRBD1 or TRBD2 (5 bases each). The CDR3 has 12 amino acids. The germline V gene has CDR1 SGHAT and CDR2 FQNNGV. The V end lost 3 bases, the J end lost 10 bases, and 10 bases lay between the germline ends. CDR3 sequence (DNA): TGTGCCAGCAGCTTGAACGAGGGGGAGCAGTTCTTC. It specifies CASSLNEGEQFF.

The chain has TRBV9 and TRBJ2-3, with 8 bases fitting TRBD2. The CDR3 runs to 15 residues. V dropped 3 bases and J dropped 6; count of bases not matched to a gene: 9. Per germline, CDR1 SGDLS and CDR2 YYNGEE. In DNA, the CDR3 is TGTGCCAGCAGCGCGGCGAGCGGGAGTGCGGATACGCAGTATTTT. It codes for CASSAASGSADTQYF.

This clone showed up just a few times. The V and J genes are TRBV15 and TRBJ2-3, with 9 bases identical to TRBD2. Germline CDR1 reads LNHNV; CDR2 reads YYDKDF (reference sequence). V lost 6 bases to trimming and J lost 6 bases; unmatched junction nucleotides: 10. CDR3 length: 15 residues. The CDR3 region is CATRQIAGVGDTQYF. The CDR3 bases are TGTGCCACCAGACAAATAGCGGGAGTAGGGGATACGCAGTATTTT.